The TCR beta chain described here comes from a study of regulatory T cells in long-lasting Graves disease. As for the study in general: Antithyroid drugs had been taken under 3 months by newly diagnosed Graves' patients. Findings and caveats of the study: Peripheral blood, not thyroid tissue, was the sole material studied.

Arm-PCR with iRepertoire HTBI primers amplified the CDR3 regions for these TCR beta libraries. TCRdb recomputed calls from the multiplex PCR reads with MiXCR, one row per CDR3 protein. The repertoire includes 680,000 or so distinct CDR3 sequences, 15% to 20% of them detected once, and approximately 18% sits in the top ten. Per the germline V gene, CDR1 is SNHLY and CDR2 is FYNNEI. V was clipped by 8 bases and J by 5 bases, with 13 bases between them. CDR3 length: 13 residues. Concerning this clonotype itself: Antigen: not known.

As for time point: newly diagnosed GD, antithyroid drugs for less than 3 months. After RNA was extracted from PBMCs, the TCR library was made from it. A nine-milliliter sample of peripheral blood was drawn into EDTA tubes. These data are also associated with another study on T cells in Graves' hyperthyroidism and ophthalmopathy.

The specimen comprised peripheral blood mononuclear cells (PBMCs), sampled at new diagnosis, from a patient treated with antithyroid drugs. The receptor comes from a young woman with Graves disease. The V gene is TRBV2, the J gene TRBJ2-1, with a weak D call TRBD1 (6 bases). CDR3 in amino acids: CASGTRGNNEQFF. The CDR3 DNA reads as TGTGCCAGCGGCACTAGGGGGAACAATGAGCAGTTCTTC.